This is a list of T cell receptor beta chains from one sample in a study of identical twins. TCRdb ran MiXCR on the 5' RACE reads and lists one entry per CDR3 protein. Among 450,000 or so distinct CDR3 sequences listed, approximately 15% were seen once. The data also belong to a second study, concerning yellow fever vaccine responses in identical twins.

Input material: CD4+ T cells sorted from blood. The receptors derive from a woman between 18 and 30 years old in good health. CDR3s include the opening cysteine and the closing phenylalanine or tryptophan.

J,V,CDR3
TRBJ2-7,TRBV7-2,CASSPSGDREEQYF
TRBJ2-3,TRBV15,CATSRRDREGTDTQYF
TRBJ2-1,TRBV3-1,CASSQGRIEQFF
TRBJ2-1,TRBV11-3,CASSLDLGGNSYNEQFF
TRBJ2-1,TRBV5-1,CASNYGGQRANEQFF
TRBJ1-1,TRBV3-1,CASSQGPDRETEAFF
TRBJ2-3,TRBV29-1,CSAEETGTRTDTQYF
TRBJ1-4,TRBV20-1,CSARDRTGIREKLFF
TRBJ2-5,TRBV6-1,CASSRGSRETQYF
TRBJ2-4,TRBV19,CASSIDSGINIQYF
TRBJ2-3,TRBV4-2,CASSKRGALAGGDTDTQYF
TRBJ1-1,TRBV9,CASSVWGGFDTEAFF
TRBJ2-2,TRBV6-2/TRBV6-3,CASSYPSSGTGELFF
TRBJ2-3,TRBV9,CASSVRGSSGPGTQYF
TRBJ2-1,TRBV12-3/TRBV12-4,CASSLGQGQHEQFF
TRBJ2-7,TRBV5-1,CASSFLPLSSYEQYF
TRBJ2-1,TRBV2,CASTREGPTYNEQFF
TRBJ2-3,TRBV20-1,CSAALAGVADTQYF
TRBJ2-2,TRBV12-3/TRBV12-4,CAHFRGSNTGELFF
TRBJ2-7,TRBV3-1,CASSQGDKRVEQYF
TRBJ2-1,TRBV20-1,CSARGISGRSSYNEQFF
TRBJ2-7,TRBV6-2/TRBV6-3,CASIRQAGLYEQYF
TRBJ1-2,TRBV3-1,CASSQVGYGYTF
TRBJ2-3,TRBV6-4,CASRQRPTDTQYF
TRBJ2-5,TRBV10-3,CAISVAGTETQYF
TRBJ2-3,TRBV7-2,CASSYQGGDTQYF
TRBJ2-3,TRBV10-1,CASSESLIGDTQYF
TRBJ2-5,TRBV10-3,CAISARVQETQYF
TRBJ2-5,TRBV20-1,CSAPVGTRTQETQYF
TRBJ2-4,TRBV5-1,CASSPEGSLLAKNIQYF
TRBJ2-7,TRBV20-1,CSAPNPGTYEQYF
TRBJ2-3,TRBV25-1,CASSENTGDTQYF
TRBJ2-1,TRBV5-1,CASRALNNEQFF
TRBJ2-2,TRBV6-2/TRBV6-3,CASTQVAGGPPGELFF
TRBJ2-1,TRBV11-2,CASSLETFYEQFF
TRBJ2-7,TRBV28,CASSFRGVTYEQYF
TRBJ2-3,TRBV20-1,CSATYGGAMNTQYF
TRBJ2-5,TRBV20-1,CSARSRQVKRETQYF
TRBJ2-7,TRBV5-1,CASRTSGAPYEQYF
TRBJ2-7,TRBV7-9,CASTHTGLGGLEQYF
TRBJ2-3,TRBV24-1,CATSDPRPAQADTQYF
TRBJ1-3,TRBV18,CASSLLPSGNTIYF
TRBJ1-5,TRBV20-1,CSARDLGVQQPQHF
TRBJ2-7,TRBV12-3/TRBV12-4,CASRSKVGTGAYEQYF
TRBJ2-2,TRBV5-1,CASSSSGSMRTGELFF
TRBJ2-3,TRBV18,CASSPSGGKDTQYF
TRBJ2-3,TRBV7-2,CASSSNGGGPDTQYF
TRBJ2-4,TRBV28,CASSLPGAKNIQYF
TRBJ2-7,TRBV7-2,CASSLAPGSGGYEQYF
TRBJ2-3,TRBV29-1,CSALAVLSTDTQYF
TRBJ2-5,TRBV29-1,CSGDRAQETQYF
TRBJ2-1,TRBV28,CASSETGDYNEQFF
TRBJ1-1,TRBV29-1,CSVLVTEAFF
TRBJ2-7,TRBV7-9,CASRNFGFYEQYF
TRBJ2-3,TRBV18,CASSPLLATGGLDTQYF
TRBJ2-7,TRBV5-1,CASSLVDKTITSYEQYF
TRBJ2-5,TRBV20-1,CSARRPPQETQYF
TRBJ1-1,TRBV30,CAWATQGVDNTEAFF
TRBJ2-3,TRBV7-3,CASSLMAIEYTQYF
TRBJ1-6,TRBV6-1,CATGGGIGSPLHF